This passage covers 19 T cell receptor beta chains from one sample sequenced in a study of OX40 agonist ivuxolimab in advanced cancers. Sequenced by immunoSEQ multiplex PCR; TCRdb stores in-frame clones only, minus some. The table lists 25,000 or so clones, over 80% of them singletons. Material: CD4+ or CD8+ T cells sorted from blood, obtained in a trial of the OX40 agonist ivuxolimab. The receptors here all came from an adult with an advanced solid tumor such as melanoma, head and neck, liver or kidney cancer.

The chain recombines TRBV7-2 with TRBJ2-1; D not resolved. The CDR3 is made up of 13 amino acids. Trimming removed 4 bases from V and 4 bases from J, with 8 bases in between. Germline assignment: CDR1 SGHTA and CDR2 FQGNSA. CDR3 bases: TGTGCCAGCAGCTACCGAATATACAATGAGCAGTTCTTC. It encodes CASSYRIYNEQFF.

This clone was recorded only once. V gene TRBV19 combines with J gene TRBJ2-1, with 9 bases that match TRBD1. The CDR3 is 16 amino acids. CDR1 is LNHDA, CDR2 SQIVND, per germline (reference sequence). The J segment lost 7 bases and the V segment lost 5 bases, leaving 12 bases of the junction unmatched. The CDR3: CASSPPGQGVRNEQFF. The CDR3 region has the DNA TGTGCCAGTAGTCCTCCGGGACAGGGTGTAAGGAATGAGCAGTTCTTC.

The chain has TRBV30 and TRBJ1-5; D unresolved. This CDR3 is built from 10 residues. The germline V gene has CDR1 GTSNPN and CDR2 SVGIG (reference sequence). V was clipped by 5 bases and J by 4 bases, with 3 bases between them. CDR3 loop: CAWVNQPQHF. The CDR3 DNA sequence: TGTGCCTGGGTAAATCAGCCCCAGCATTTT.

This chain links TRBV30 with TRBJ2-7, with 8 positions matching TRBD2. Trimming removed 8 bases from V and 4 bases from J; junction bases left unmatched: 4. Germline assignment: CDR1 GTSNPN and CDR2 SVGIG (reference sequence). The CDR3 runs 11 residues. CDR3 protein: CARSSGYEQYF. The DNA of the CDR3 is TGTGCCCGATCTAGCGGGTACGAGCAGTACTTC.

The chain employs TRBV6-5 and TRBJ2-1, with 7 bases identical to TRBD1. This CDR3 spans 14 amino acids. Germline CDR1 MNHEY, CDR2 SVGAGI. V dropped 4 bases and J dropped 4; count of bases not matched to a gene: 4. The CDR3 nucleotides read TGTGCCAGCAGTTCAAGGACAGGTTACAATGAGCAGTTCTTC. Translated, it gives CASSSRTGYNEQFF.

V usage is TRBV5-1 and J usage is TRBJ1-1; D not resolved. The CDR3 extends over 14 amino acids. Germline V gene data show CDR1 as SGHRS and CDR2 as YFSETQ. Trimming took 2 bases from V and 2 from J, leaving 10 bases between them. The CDR3 loop reads CASSLTRRNTEAFF. CDR3 nucleotides: TGCGCCAGCAGCTTAACACGGAGAAACACTGAAGCTTTCTTT.

The genes are TRBV11-2 and TRBJ1-2, with 10 bases that match TRBD1. The CDR3 has 14 amino acids. Germline V lookup: CDR1 SGHAT, CDR2 FQNNGV. The junction had 10 bases not matched to a gene; V was cut back by 7 bases and J by 8 bases. The CDR3 protein is CASTRQGAFDGYTF. The CDR3 DNA is TGTGCCAGCACCCGACAGGGGGCCTTCGACGGCTACACCTTC.

This chain uses TRBV29-1 with TRBJ2-3, with TRBD2 matching over 11 bases. Germline V gene data show CDR1 as SQVTM and CDR2 as ANQGSEA. The junction had 3 bases not matched to a gene; V was cut back by 6 bases and J by 4 bases. The CDR3 consists of 13 residues. The CDR3: CSVKLAGADTQYF. CDR3 nucleotides: TGCAGCGTAAAACTAGCGGGGGCAGATACGCAGTATTTT.

The chain joins TRBV9 to TRBJ2-5; D might be TRBD1 (5 bases). Gene TRBJ2-7 matches the end of the DNA better, so the J call may be wrong. The CDR3 runs 14 residues. From germline, CDR1 is SGDLS and CDR2 YYNGEE. The DNA of the CDR3 is TGTGCCAGCAGCGTAGAAGCAGGGACCTACGAGCAGTACTTC. Translated: CASSVEAGTYEQYF.

V and J are TRBV5-1 and TRBJ2-3, with TRBD2 matching 9 bases. Germline-derived CDR1 and CDR2 are SGHRS and YFSETQ. This CDR3 is built from 15 residues. V lost 4 bases and J lost 2; bases outside the gene matches: 5. Here the CDR3 DNA reads TGCGCCAGCAGCGGTAGCGGGAGAGTCACAGATACGCAGTATTTT. It encodes CASSGSGRVTDTQYF.

CDR3 sequence (DNA): TGTGCCTGGAACCCAGACAGGGGCGATCAGCCCCAGCATTTT. Protein: CAWNPDRGDQPQHF. This sequence joins TRBV30 and TRBJ1-5, with TRBD1 identical over 8 bases. Unmatched junction bases numbered 7, after V lost 4 bases and J lost 5 bases. The CDR3 runs 14 residues. Germline V lookup: CDR1 GTSNPN, CDR2 SVGIG (reference sequence).

The chain carries TRBV6-6 and TRBJ2-6; no firm D call. Trimming removed 7 bases from V and 0 bases from J, with 7 bases in between. The CDR3 has 14 residues. Germline CDR1 and CDR2: MNHNY and SVGAGI (reference sequence). The CDR3 loop is CASTRTSGANVLTF. The CDR3 nucleotides read TGTGCCAGCACTAGAACCTCTGGGGCCAACGTCCTGACTTTC.

V is TRBV28 and J is TRBJ2-7; 9 bases are shared with TRBD2. CDR3 length: 14 residues. V trimming: 3 bases; J trimming: 9 bases; junction bases outside the gene matches: 9. CDR1 and CDR2 from the germline V gene are MDHEN and SYDVKM. CDR3 residues: CASSLMGLARRQYF. The CDR3 nucleotides read TGTGCCAGCAGTTTGATGGGACTAGCCCGACGGCAGTACTTC.

This chain connects TRBV5-1 to TRBJ2-2, with 11 nucleotides matching TRBD2. CDR1 is SGHRS, CDR2 YFSETQ, per germline. Trimming cost V 3 bases and J 7 bases; bases outside gene matches: 8. This CDR3 has 16 amino acids. CDR3 nucleotides: TGCGCCAGCAGCTCCACTAGCGGGAGTACGTACGGGGAGCTGTTTTTT. Translation gives CASSSTSGSTYGELFF.

V is TRBV7-2 and J is TRBJ2-1, with D tentatively TRBD2 (5 bases). Trimming cost V 4 bases and J 3 bases, with 16 bases left between them. The germline V gene has CDR1 SGHTA and CDR2 FQGNSA. The CDR3 has 16 residues. The CDR3 DNA follows: TGTGCCAGCAGCTCCCCGGTCGGGAAAATCTACAATGAGCAGTTCTTC. This translates into CASSSPVGKIYNEQFF.

This rearrangement joins TRBV18 to TRBJ2-3; D unresolved. The ends were cut back, 5 bases at V and 5 bases at J, with 17 bases in the middle. Germline V gives CDR1 KGHSH, CDR2 LQKENI. This CDR3 is 15 amino acids long. Written as DNA, the CDR3 is TGTGCCAGCTCATCCTTGCAGGCCAATGGAGATACGCAGTATTTT. Encoded protein: CASSSLQANGDTQYF.

This chain connects TRBV10-3 to TRBJ1-2; tentatively, D is TRBD1 (6 bases). Trimming took 3 bases from V and 7 from J, leaving 27 bases between them. There are 18 residues in the CDR3. The germline V gene encodes CDR1 ENHRY and CDR2 SYGVKD. Here the CDR3 reads CAISETGDIYLLGIGYTF. DNA of the CDR3: TGTGCCATCAGTGAAACGGGGGACATTTATCTCCTGGGCATTGGCTACACCTTC.

The chain combines TRBV4-1 with TRBJ2-3; 8 bases are shared with TRBD2. The CDR3 runs to 21 residues. Germline-derived CDR1 and CDR2 are MGHRA and YSYEKL. Germline trimming cut 2 bases from V and 0 bases from J; bases unmatched to any gene: 19. The CDR3 DNA is TGCGCCAGCAGCCAAAGTCTCCCTAGGGGACTAGGAGGGGCCAGCACAGATACGCAGTATTTT. Translation gives CASSQSLPRGLGGASTDTQYF.

This clone was observed once. The rearrangement links TRBV5-5 to TRBJ2-5; D remains ambiguous. Deletions cut 0 bases from V and 7 bases from J, with 13 bases between. Germline V lookup: CDR1 SGHKS, CDR2 YYEKEE (reference sequence). The CDR3 loop spans 14 amino acids. CDR3 protein: CASSLGRADGTQYF. In DNA form, the CDR3 reads TGTGCCAGCAGCTTGGGAAGGGCTGATGGGACCCAGTACTTC.